What follows describes a single TCR beta chain. Its antigen is unknown. No much larger clonotype is one base removed from it; base qualities were not supplied. This record belongs to a study of T cell responses to AZD1222 COVID-19 vaccine (dated by TCRdb to the early 2020s). Looking at the study overall: A total of around 240 trial participants underwent TCR sequencing, of whom about 210 received two doses of AZD1222 and about 26 received two doses of the MenACWY control vaccine. Trial participants were enrolled by age into 18-55, 56-69 and 70-plus year subgroups, with 148, 28 and 57 TCR-sequenced participants respectively. What the study reported, not specific to this receptor: Conclusions about previously exposed vaccinees were limited because only a handful of AZD1222 recipients were SARS-CoV-2 seropositive at baseline. The 56-69-year group was small, and its depth increase did not reach significance, likely because of low power. Participants were mostly white British and included more females than males, and it was suggested by the authors that clonal diversity may have been underestimated. Spike-specific TCR breadth and depth rose significantly after two AZD1222 doses compared with day 0 and with MenACWY recipients. Because no day 14 peak-response samples were available, repertoires were characterized only after the peak T cell response. Reportedly, almost half of the unique spike-specific TCRs recognized epitopes lying outside the regions that are mutated in the B.1.351 and B.1.1.7 variants. The whole spike protein was spanned by vaccine-associated CD4 TCRs, and dominant responses were seen in regions 160-218 and 743-854.

In the paper's terms, the time point label means: about 28 days (+/-7) after the second vaccine dose. Because spike-specific TCR depth and breadth did not differ between the two schedules, AZD1222 recipients who got a second dose at roughly 4 weeks were pooled with those who got a second dose at roughly 12 weeks. Vaccinee samples came from UK trials COV001 and COV002, including a single-blind randomized controlled phase 2/3 trial of AZD1222 (ChAdOx1 nCoV-19) in healthy adults. Trial participant PBMC samples were collected at day 0 and day 28 after the second dose for TCRbeta chain sequencing. The CDR3 regions of human TCRbeta chains were subjected to immunosequencing. The paper's processing steps were these. Repertoire TCRs were matched against a reference library of SARS-CoV-2-specific TCRs generated with the MIRA antigen-specificity platform. Breadth meant the fraction of unique TCRs that were SARS-CoV-2-associated, whereas depth meant the fraction of total T cells that were SARS-CoV-2-associated. Using the MIRA data, each spike-specific TCR was mapped to the spike region that the TCR reacts to and placed in a CD4 or CD8 class. Log10-transformed breadth and depth values were compared by one-way ANOVA with Sidak's multiple comparisons tests. Sourced from immuneACCESS, this table was stored by TCRdb with only in-frame sequences that have V and J called. A share of the clones is absent; for the studies checked, an unresolved V gene accounts for under half, and the remainder has no known explanation. V, J and clone size were drawn from that table, and D and trimming were deduced from the DNA. This sample is represented by about 140,000 clones; more than 85% of them were singletons. Roughly 3.6% of the sample rests with the top ten.

This TCR derives from an adult who received the AZD1222 COVID-19 vaccine. Sequencing was performed on peripheral blood, taken 28 days after the second AZD1222 dose.

The nucleotide sequence reads TGTGCCAGCAGCCAATCAGACAGTTTGGAGCAGTACTTC. Translated, this gives CASSQSDSLEQYF. The chain uses TRBV16 and TRBJ2-7, and perhaps TRBD1 as D gene, on 5 matching bases. The CDR3 starts with the cysteine, ends with the phenylalanine, and has 13 residues. Only the CDR3 region is kept as DNA, spanning 39 bases read in frame from base 1. V is clipped by 0 bases and J by 7 bases, and the sequence between their germline boundaries is 10 bases long. CDR1 KGHSY and CDR2 FQNENV were looked up in the germline V gene.